This is a list of T cell receptor beta chains from one sample in a study of blood T cells in healthy people across ages. Using its own MiXCR run on the 5' RACE reads, TCRdb lists one record per CDR3 protein. The sample carries about 930,000 distinct CDR3 sequences, 29% recorded once. These same data were also listed under a study on T cells of mothers and their children.

The source material was blood. The source of these receptors is a woman between 35 and 50 years old in good health. The CDR3 runs from the conserved cysteine through the conserved F or W.

J: TRBJ2-7
V: TRBV12-3/TRBV12-4
CDR3: CASSSRQGAGEQYF

J: TRBJ2-1
V: TRBV9
CDR3: CASSVDGEDYNEQFF

J: TRBJ2-1
V: TRBV7-2
CDR3: CASSLTGQGASEQFF

J: TRBJ2-3
V: TRBV20-1
CDR3: CSARALPRGLDTQYF

J: TRBJ1-5
V: TRBV9
CDR3: CASSIGTGTNQPQHF

J: TRBJ2-5
V: TRBV7-9
CDR3: CASSFGDRNQETQYF

J: TRBJ2-5
V: TRBV2
CDR3: CASSRGTVKETQYF

J: TRBJ1-1
V: TRBV6-2/TRBV6-3
CDR3: CASSSQDPSRNTEAFF

J: TRBJ2-1
V: TRBV12-3/TRBV12-4
CDR3: CVSSGTGFYNEQFF

J: TRBJ2-5
V: TRBV6-1
CDR3: CASSEVGVGGTQYF

J: TRBJ2-7
V: TRBV28
CDR3: CASSLISGRANEQYF

J: TRBJ2-1
V: TRBV7-9
CDR3: CASSDLAGGTGETQFF

J: TRBJ1-6
V: TRBV20-1
CDR3: CSVTGLYNSPLHF

J: TRBJ1-4
V: TRBV5-1
CDR3: CASSSTSTNEKLFF

J: TRBJ2-6
V: TRBV19
CDR3: CASSIDGDTGANVLTF

J: TRBJ2-3
V: TRBV7-9
CDR3: CASSPRAGAAQTSTDTQYF

J: TRBJ1-4
V: TRBV18
CDR3: CASSPLGRREKLFF

J: TRBJ2-5
V: TRBV9
CDR3: CASSGTSRETQYF

J: TRBJ1-1
V: TRBV7-9
CDR3: CASSLITTEAFF

J: TRBJ2-1
V: TRBV7-9
CDR3: CASSLADGRYNEQFF

J: TRBJ2-7
V: TRBV7-2
CDR3: CASSLAPGGLNEQYF

J: TRBJ2-2
V: TRBV12-3/TRBV12-4
CDR3: CASSGGTSGGSWELFF

J: TRBJ2-7
V: TRBV10-3
CDR3: CAISEYGGTYEQYF

J: TRBJ2-3
V: TRBV27
CDR3: CASNFYQRADTQYF

J: TRBJ1-2
V: TRBV10-2
CDR3: CASSDWDEDGYTF

J: -
V: TRBV28
CDR3: CANSLGGTGTYEQYF